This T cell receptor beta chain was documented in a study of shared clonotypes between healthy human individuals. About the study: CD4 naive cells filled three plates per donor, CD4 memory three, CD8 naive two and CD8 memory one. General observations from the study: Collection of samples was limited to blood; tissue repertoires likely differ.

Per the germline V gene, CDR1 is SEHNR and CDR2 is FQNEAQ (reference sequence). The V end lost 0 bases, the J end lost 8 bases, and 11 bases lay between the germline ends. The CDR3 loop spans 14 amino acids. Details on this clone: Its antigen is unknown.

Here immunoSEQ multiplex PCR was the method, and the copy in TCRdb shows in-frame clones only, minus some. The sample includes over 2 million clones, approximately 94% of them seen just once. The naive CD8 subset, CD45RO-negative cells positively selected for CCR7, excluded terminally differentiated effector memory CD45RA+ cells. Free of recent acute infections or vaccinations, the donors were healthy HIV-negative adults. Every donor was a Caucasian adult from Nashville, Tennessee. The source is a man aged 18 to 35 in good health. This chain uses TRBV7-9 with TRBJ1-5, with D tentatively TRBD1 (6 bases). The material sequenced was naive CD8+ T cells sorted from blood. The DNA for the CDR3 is TGTGCCAGCAGCTTAGCGGACAGTTGGAAGCCCCAGCATTTT. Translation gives CASSLADSWKPQHF. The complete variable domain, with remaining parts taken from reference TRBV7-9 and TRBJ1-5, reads DTGVSQNPRHKITKRGQNVTFRCDPISEHNRLYWYRQTLGQGPEFLTYFQNEAQLEKSRLLSDRFSAERPKGSFSTLEIQRTEQGDSAMYLCASSLADSWKPQHFGDGTRLSIL.